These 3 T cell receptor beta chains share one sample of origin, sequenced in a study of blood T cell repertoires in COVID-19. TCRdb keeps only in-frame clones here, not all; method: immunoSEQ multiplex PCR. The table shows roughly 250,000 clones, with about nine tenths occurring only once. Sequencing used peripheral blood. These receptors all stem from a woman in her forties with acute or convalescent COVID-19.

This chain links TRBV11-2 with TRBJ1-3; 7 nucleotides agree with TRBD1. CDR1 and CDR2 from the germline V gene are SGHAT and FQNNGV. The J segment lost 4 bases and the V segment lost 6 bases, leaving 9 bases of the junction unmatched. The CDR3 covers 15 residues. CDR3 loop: CASRTTGIYGNTIYF. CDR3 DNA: TGTGCCAGCAGGACGACAGGGATTTACGGAAACACCATATATTTT.

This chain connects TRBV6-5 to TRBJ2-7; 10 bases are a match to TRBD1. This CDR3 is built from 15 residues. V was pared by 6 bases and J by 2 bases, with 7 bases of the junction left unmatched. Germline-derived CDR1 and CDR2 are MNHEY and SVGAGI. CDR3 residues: CASSRDRGGTYEQYV. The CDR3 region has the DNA TGTGCCAGCAGCCGGGACAGGGGTGGAACCTACGAGCAGTACGTC.

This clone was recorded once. The CDR3 DNA follows: TGTGCCAGCAGTACCGGACAGGGTGGCTACACCTTC. The encoded protein is CASSTGQGGYTF. This chain joins TRBV6-5 and TRBJ1-2, with 8 bases matching TRBD1. V was pared by 5 bases and J by 7 bases, with 3 bases of the junction left unmatched. This CDR3 has 12 amino acids. Germline V gene sequence: CDR1 MNHEY, CDR2 SVGAGI.